Listed here is a single T cell receptor beta chain. This sample was taken from a study of cytomegalovirus exposure and HLA in healthy donors. The study ran its PCR with 60 Vbeta and 13 Jbeta primers. Sequenced by immunoSEQ multiplex PCR; TCRdb stores in-frame clones only, minus some. The top ten clones hold approximately 0.99% of a sample with about 130,000 clones, 60% to 80% of them seen once. Trimming pared 6 bases from V and 0 bases from J, leaving 12 bases between. The germline gives CDR1 SNHLY, CDR2 FYNNEI. The CDR3 length is 15 residues. Sequenced: PBMCs. The chain couples TRBV2 to TRBJ1-3; D is undetermined. The clonotype was recovered from a male donor in good health and CMV-seronegative. The CDR3 DNA is TGTGCCAGCAGGGAGGACGGAAGCTCTGGAAACACCATATATTTT. The encoded protein is CASREDGSSGNTIYF.